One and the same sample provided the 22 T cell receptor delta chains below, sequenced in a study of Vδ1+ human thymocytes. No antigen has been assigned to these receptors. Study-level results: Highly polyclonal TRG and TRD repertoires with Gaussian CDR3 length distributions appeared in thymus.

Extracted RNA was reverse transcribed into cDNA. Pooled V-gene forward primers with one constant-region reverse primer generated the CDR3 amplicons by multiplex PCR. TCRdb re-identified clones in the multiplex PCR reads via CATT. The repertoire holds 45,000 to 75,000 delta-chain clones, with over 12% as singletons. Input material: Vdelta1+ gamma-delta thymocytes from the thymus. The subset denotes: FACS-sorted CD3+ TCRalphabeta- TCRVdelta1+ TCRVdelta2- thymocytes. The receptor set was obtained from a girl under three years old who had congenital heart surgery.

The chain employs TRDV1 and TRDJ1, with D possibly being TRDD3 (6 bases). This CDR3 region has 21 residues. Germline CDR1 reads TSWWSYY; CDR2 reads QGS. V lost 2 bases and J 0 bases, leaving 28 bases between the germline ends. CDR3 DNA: TGTGCTCTTGGGGAAAGGCAAAGGGATAGCCTTCTACTACGGTACACCGATAAACTCATCTTT. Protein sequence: CALGERQRDSLLLRYTDKLIF.

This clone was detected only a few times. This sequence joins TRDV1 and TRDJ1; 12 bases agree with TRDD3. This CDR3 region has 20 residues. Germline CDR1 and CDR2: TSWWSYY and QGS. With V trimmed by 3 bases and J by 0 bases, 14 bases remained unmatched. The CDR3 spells CALGDYLLILGDTYTDKLIF. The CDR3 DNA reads TGTGCTCTTGGGGACTACCTCCTGATACTGGGGGATACCTACACCGATAAACTCATCTTT.

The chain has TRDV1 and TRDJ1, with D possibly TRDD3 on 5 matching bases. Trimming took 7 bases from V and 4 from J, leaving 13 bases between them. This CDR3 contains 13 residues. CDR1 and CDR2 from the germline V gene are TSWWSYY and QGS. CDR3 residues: CALVGRYFDKLIF. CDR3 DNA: TGTGCTCTTGTGGGGAGATACTTCGATAAACTCATCTTT.

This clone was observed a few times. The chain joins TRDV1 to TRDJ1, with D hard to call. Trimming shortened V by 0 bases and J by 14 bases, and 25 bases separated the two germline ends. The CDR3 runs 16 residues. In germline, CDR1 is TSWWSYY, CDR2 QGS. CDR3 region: CALGELSHKARSALIF. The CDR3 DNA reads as TGTGCTCTTGGGGAACTCTCGCACAAAGCCCGGTCCGCACTTATCTTT.

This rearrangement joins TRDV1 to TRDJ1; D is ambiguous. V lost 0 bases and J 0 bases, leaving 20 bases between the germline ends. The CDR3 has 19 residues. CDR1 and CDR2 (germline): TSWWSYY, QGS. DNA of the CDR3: TGTGCTCTTGGGGAACTCAGGGGCCTCCTTTCGGATTACACCGATAAACTCATCTTT. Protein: CALGELRGLLSDYTDKLIF.

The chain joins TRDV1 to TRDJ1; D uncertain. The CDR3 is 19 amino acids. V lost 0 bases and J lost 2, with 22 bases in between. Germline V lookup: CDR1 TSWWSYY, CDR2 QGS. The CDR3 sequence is CALGELGVPTREATDKLIF. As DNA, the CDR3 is TGTGCTCTTGGGGAACTAGGCGTCCCCACTCGTGAGGCAACCGATAAACTCATCTTT.

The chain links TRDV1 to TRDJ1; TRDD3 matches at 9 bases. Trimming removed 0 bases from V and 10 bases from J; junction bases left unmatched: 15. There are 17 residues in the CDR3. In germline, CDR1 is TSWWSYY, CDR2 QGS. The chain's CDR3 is CALGELSRASGIRSLIF. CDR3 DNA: TGTGCTCTTGGGGAACTATCGAGAGCGTCGGGGATACGTTCACTCATCTTT.

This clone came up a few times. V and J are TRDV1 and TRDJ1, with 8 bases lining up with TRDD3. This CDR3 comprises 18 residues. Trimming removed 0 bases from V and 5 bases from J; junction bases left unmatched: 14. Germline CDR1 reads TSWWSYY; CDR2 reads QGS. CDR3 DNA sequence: TGTGCTCTTGGGGAACTCCCCGGGTGGGATACGCCGAGGGATAAACTCATCTTT. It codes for CALGELPGWDTPRDKLIF.

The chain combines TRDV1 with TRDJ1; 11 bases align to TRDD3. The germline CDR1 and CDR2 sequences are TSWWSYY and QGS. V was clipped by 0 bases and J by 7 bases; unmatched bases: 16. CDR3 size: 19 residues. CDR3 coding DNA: TGTGCTCTTGGGGAACTGGGGCCTTTCGTGGGGGATACGGCGGGTAAACTCATCTTT. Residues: CALGELGPFVGDTAGKLIF.

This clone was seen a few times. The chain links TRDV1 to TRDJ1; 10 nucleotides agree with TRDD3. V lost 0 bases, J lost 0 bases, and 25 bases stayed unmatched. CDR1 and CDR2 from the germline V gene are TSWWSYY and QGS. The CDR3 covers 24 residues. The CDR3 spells CALGELSRVTVSGGYGQNTDKLIF. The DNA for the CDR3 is TGTGCTCTTGGGGAACTAAGCCGAGTCACCGTGTCTGGGGGATATGGCCAGAACACCGATAAACTCATCTTT.

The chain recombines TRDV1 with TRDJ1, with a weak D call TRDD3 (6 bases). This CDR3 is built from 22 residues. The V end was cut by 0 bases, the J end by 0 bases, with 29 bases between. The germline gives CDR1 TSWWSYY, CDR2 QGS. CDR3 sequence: CALGELVRWGSTTFGYTDKLIF. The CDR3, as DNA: TGTGCTCTTGGGGAACTAGTACGCTGGGGATCCACCACTTTTGGATACACCGATAAACTCATCTTT.

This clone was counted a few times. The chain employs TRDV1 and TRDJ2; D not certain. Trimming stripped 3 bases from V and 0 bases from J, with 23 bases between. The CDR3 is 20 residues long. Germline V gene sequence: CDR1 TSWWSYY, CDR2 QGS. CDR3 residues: CALGEPLRRRSEALTAQLFF. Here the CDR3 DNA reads TGTGCTCTTGGGGAGCCACTACGGCGACGCTCCGAAGCTTTGACAGCACAACTCTTCTTT.

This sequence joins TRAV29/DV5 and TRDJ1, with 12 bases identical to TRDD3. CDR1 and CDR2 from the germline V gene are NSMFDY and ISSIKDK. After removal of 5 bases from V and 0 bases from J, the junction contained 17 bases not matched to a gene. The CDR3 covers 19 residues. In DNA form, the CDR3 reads TGTGCAGCTGGGCCCTACTCTGGGGGATACGGGAATGACACCGATAAACTCATCTTT. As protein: CAAGPYSGGYGNDTDKLIF.

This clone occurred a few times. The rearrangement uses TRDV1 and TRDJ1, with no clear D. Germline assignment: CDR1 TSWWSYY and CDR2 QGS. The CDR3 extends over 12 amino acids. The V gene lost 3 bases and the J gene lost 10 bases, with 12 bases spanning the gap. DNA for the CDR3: TGTGCTCTTGGGGAGCTGACTAGGAGACTCATCTTT. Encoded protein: CALGELTRRLIF.

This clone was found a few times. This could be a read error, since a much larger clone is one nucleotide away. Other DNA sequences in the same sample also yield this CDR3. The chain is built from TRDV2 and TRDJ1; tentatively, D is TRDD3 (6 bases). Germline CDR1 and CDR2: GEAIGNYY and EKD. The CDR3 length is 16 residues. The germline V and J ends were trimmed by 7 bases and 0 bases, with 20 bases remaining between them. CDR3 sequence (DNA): TGTGCCTGCGACCTGGGGACCACTACGAACACCGATAAACTCATCTTT. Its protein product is CACDLGTTTNTDKLIF.

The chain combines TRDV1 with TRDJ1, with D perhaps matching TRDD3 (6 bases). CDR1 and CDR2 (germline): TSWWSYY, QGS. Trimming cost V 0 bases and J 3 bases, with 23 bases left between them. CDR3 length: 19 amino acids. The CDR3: CALGELGFRGWAFADKLIF. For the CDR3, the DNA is TGTGCTCTTGGGGAACTAGGATTTAGGGGATGGGCATTCGCCGATAAACTCATCTTT.

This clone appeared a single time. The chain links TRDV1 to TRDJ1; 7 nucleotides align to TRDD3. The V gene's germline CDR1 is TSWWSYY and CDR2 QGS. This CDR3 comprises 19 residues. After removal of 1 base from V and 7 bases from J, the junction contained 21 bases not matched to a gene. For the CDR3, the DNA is TGTGCTCTTGGGGAACATGTTCCCCGGGGGGATCCACACGCCGGTAAACTCATCTTT. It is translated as CALGEHVPRGDPHAGKLIF.

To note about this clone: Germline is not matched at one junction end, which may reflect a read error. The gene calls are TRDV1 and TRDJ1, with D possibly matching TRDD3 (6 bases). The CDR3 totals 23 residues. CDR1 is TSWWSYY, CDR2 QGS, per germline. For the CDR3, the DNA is TGTGCTCTCGGGGAACTAGCTTCTTACATATTACTGGGACACGGAGGAGCAGCCGATAAACTCATCTTT. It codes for CALGELASYILLGHGGAADKLIF.

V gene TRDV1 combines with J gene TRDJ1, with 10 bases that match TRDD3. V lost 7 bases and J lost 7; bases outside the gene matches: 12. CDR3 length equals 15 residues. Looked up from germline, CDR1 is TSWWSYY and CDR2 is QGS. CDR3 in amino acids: CALVPLRGIRAKLIF. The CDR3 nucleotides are TGTGCTCTTGTGCCCCTAAGGGGGATACGCGCTAAACTCATCTTT.

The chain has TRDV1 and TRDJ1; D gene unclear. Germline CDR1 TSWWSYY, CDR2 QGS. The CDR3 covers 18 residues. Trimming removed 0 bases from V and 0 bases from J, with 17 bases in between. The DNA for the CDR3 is TGTGCTCTTGGGGAACTAGTGGCTGCTTACCCTTACACCGATAAACTCATCTTT. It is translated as CALGELVAAYPYTDKLIF.

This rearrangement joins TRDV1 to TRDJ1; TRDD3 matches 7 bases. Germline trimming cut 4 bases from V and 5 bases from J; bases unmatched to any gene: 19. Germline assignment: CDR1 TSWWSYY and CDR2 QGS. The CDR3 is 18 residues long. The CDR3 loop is CALGGPPVSQLLGDKLIF. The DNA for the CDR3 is TGTGCTCTTGGGGGCCCACCCGTTTCCCAACTACTGGGGGATAAACTCATCTTT.

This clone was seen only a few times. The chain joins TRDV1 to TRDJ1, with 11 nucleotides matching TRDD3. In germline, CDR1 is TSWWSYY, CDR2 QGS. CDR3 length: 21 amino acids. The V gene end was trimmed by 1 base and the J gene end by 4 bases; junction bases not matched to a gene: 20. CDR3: CALGEPGRTFSYWGIDDKLIF. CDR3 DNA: TGTGCTCTTGGGGAACCTGGGCGCACCTTCTCTTACTGGGGGATAGACGATAAACTCATCTTT.